The 10 T cell receptor beta chains below all came from one sample that was sequenced in a study of T-cell memory formation after mild COVID-19. In TCRdb, the 5' RACE reads were re-called with MiXCR into one record per CDR3 protein. The sample includes roughly 14,000 distinct CDR3 sequences, around a fifth of them seen just once. The sequencing input was PBMCs or a T cell subset sorted from them (not recorded which). The source of these receptors is a man in his late teens or twenties who had mild COVID-19 (a few samples of this study predate the infection). Cell type and time point are not known.

The chain uses TRBV9 and TRBJ2-2, with D tentatively TRBD1 (6 bases). The CDR3 sequence is 14 residues long. Looked up from germline, CDR1 is SGDLS and CDR2 is YYNGEE. V was cut by 3 bases and J by 3 bases, with 9 bases left in between. The CDR3 DNA reads TGTGCCAGCAGCGCTAGGACAGACACCGGGGAGCTGTTTTTT. Its translation is CASSARTDTGELFF.

The genes are TRBV7-9 and TRBJ2-3; D is undetermined. The length of the CDR3 is 12 residues. V was shortened by 5 bases and J by 6 bases, with 9 bases between the two germline ends. In germline, CDR1 is SEHNR, CDR2 FQNEAQ (reference sequence). The CDR3 sequence is CASSPQGDTQYF. Here the CDR3 DNA reads TGTGCCAGCAGCCCTCAAGGGGATACGCAGTATTTT.

The chain has TRBV20-1 and TRBJ2-7; TRBD1 might be the D (6 bases). V was shortened by 7 bases and J by 1 base, with 14 bases between the two germline ends. Germline CDR1 and CDR2: DFQATT and SNEGSKA (reference sequence). This CDR3 comprises 13 residues. The CDR3 sequence is CSVRDNWSYEQYF. The CDR3 DNA is TGCAGTGTTCGGGACAATTGGTCCTACGAGCAGTACTTC.

The sample holds many counts of this clonotype. The chain uses TRBV7-9 and TRBJ1-2; no clear D gene. The CDR3 runs to 12 residues. From germline, CDR1 is SEHNR and CDR2 FQNEAQ (reference sequence). With 3 bases removed from V and 8 bases from J, the gap between germline ends came to 10 bases. The CDR3 bases are TGTGCCAGCAGCTTTGAGGGTCGAGGCTACACCTTC. It codes for CASSFEGRGYTF.

The genes are TRBV19 and TRBJ2-1; TRBD2 matches at 10 bases. The trim removed 6 bases at V and 2 bases at J, leaving 4 bases unmatched. The germline V gene encodes CDR1 LNHDA and CDR2 SQIVND (reference sequence). This CDR3 spans 15 amino acids. The CDR3 DNA reads TGTGCCAGTAGCCGGACTAGCGGCACCTACAATGAGCAGTTCTTC. Residues: CASSRTSGTYNEQFF.

This clonotype was observed at least ten times. The rearrangement joins TRBV20-1 to TRBJ2-7; 10 bases are a match to TRBD1. The CDR3 consists of 14 residues. The V gene end was trimmed by 6 bases and the J gene end by 3 bases; junction bases not matched to a gene: 8. Looked up from germline, CDR1 is DFQATT and CDR2 is SNEGSKA (reference sequence). The CDR3 reads CSALDRDRGYEQYF. The CDR3 DNA reads as TGCAGTGCCCTCGACCGGGACAGGGGCTACGAGCAGTACTTC.

This clonotype was recorded once. The chain recombines TRBV5-1 with TRBJ2-3; a possible D gene is TRBD2 (6 bases). CDR3 length equals 16 residues. The germline V and J ends were trimmed by 5 bases and 2 bases, with 18 bases remaining between them. CDR1 SGHRS and CDR2 YFSETQ come from the germline V gene. The CDR3 region is CASRLLADQFTDTQYF. The DNA of the CDR3 is TGCGCCAGCAGGTTGTTAGCGGACCAATTCACAGATACGCAGTATTTT.

This clonotype was observed many times. The gene calls are TRBV7-2 and TRBJ1-2, with D unresolved. Germline loops: CDR1 SGHTA, CDR2 FQGNSA. This CDR3 has 14 residues. Trimming removed 1 base from V and 2 bases from J, with 8 bases in between. CDR3 bases: TGTGCCAGCAGCTTAGGAGGGCACAACTATGGCTACACCTTC. Residues: CASSLGGHNYGYTF.

This clonotype was seen many times. The chain combines TRBV12-3 or TRBV12-4 with TRBJ2-7; perhaps TRBD1 as D (6 bases). V was clipped by 7 bases and J by 3 bases, with 16 bases between them. The CDR3 loop spans 14 amino acids. The DNA for the CDR3 is TGTGCCAGCAACCCCACGGCAGGGGTCTACGAGCAGTACTTC. Translated, it gives CASNPTAGVYEQYF.

This clonotype has a count of ten or more. CDR3 in DNA: TGCAGTGCTAGAGATCGGGGAGGGGGCGCATCATGGGATTATGGCTACACCTTC. It is translated as CSARDRGGGASWDYGYTF. The chain couples TRBV20-1 to TRBJ1-2, with 7 bases aligning to TRBD1. The germline V gene has CDR1 DFQATT and CDR2 SNEGSKA (reference sequence). The V and J ends lost 0 bases and 5 bases, in that order; junction bases with no gene match: 18. The CDR3 is 18 amino acids.